Listed here are 14 T cell receptor beta chains from one sample, sequenced in a study of blood T cell repertoires in COVID-19. Some clones are missing from TCRdb's copy, which holds only in-frame ones; the method was immunoSEQ multiplex PCR. The sample includes 160,000 or so clones, about 87% of them seen just once. Sequenced sample: peripheral blood. The receptors shown here come from a woman aged 45-65 years with acute or convalescent COVID-19.

The sample holds a few counts of this clone. V usage is TRBV5-1 and J usage is TRBJ1-2; D gene ambiguous. V was pared by 8 bases and J by 8 bases, with 13 bases between. CDR1 is SGHRS, CDR2 YFSETQ, per germline. The CDR3 covers 11 residues. Here the CDR3 DNA reads TGCGCCAGTCATACATCGTGGGGCTACACCTTC. It is translated as CASHTSWGYTF. The whole variable domain, remainder taken from reference TRBV5-1 and TRBJ1-2, is KAGVTQTPRYLIKTRGQQVTLSCSPISGHRSVSWYQQTPGQGLQFLFEYFSETQRNKGNFPGRFSGRQFSNSRSEMNVSTLELGDSALYLCASHTSWGYTFGSGTRLTVV.

The V call is TRBV27, the J call TRBJ1-1; 10 nucleotides align to TRBD1. J lost 6 bases, V lost 7 bases, and 5 bases had no gene match. There are 13 residues in the CDR3. Germline values: CDR1 MNHEY, CDR2 SMNVEV (reference sequence). The CDR3 coding sequence is TGTGCCAGCATGGACAGGGGGATCCCTGAAGCTTTCTTT. This translates into CASMDRGIPEAFF.

This rearrangement joins TRBV30 to TRBJ1-2; TRBD1 is a possible D gene (5 bases). CDR3 length: 13 residues. CDR1 and CDR2 (germline): GTSNPN, SVGIG (reference sequence). V shed 0 bases and J shed 8 bases, with 13 bases lying between them. The CDR3 protein is CAWSVIRVGGYTF. In DNA, the CDR3 is TGTGCCTGGAGTGTTATCAGGGTCGGCGGCTACACCTTC.

This chain links TRBV5-3 with TRBJ2-7, with 7 bases that match TRBD2. TRBV5-3 has ORF status, its function being uncertain. The CDR3 totals 15 residues. V gave up 4 bases and J gave up 2 bases; unmatched junction bases: 9. The CDR3 DNA sequence: TGTGCCAGAAGCCCGGCGGGGGACCAAGCCTACGAGCAGTACTTC. It yields the protein CARSPAGDQAYEQYF.

This chain links TRBV5-6 with TRBJ1-1; D gene uncertain. Per the germline V gene, CDR1 is SGHDT and CDR2 is YYEEEE. The CDR3 covers 13 residues. The V end was cut by 6 bases, the J end by 1 base, with 10 bases between. The CDR3 is CASKRRGNTEAFF. The CDR3 nucleotides read TGTGCCAGCAAACGAAGAGGGAACACTGAAGCTTTCTTT. The whole variable domain, filled in from reference TRBV5-6 and TRBJ1-1, reads DAGVTQSPTHLIKTRGQQVTLRCSPKSGHDTVSWYQQALGQGPQFIFQYYEEEERQRGNFPDRFSGHQFPNYSSELNVNALLLGDSALYLCASKRRGNTEAFFGQGTRLTVV.

The rearrangement uses TRBV13 and TRBJ1-6; D is ambiguous. The CDR3 totals 16 residues. The V end was cut by 5 bases, the J end by 0 bases, with 11 bases between. Germline CDR1 reads PRHDT; CDR2 reads FYEKMQ (reference sequence). CDR3 DNA sequence: TGTGCCAGCAGCCCCGGCGGGAGCTCCTATAATTCACCCCTCCACTTT. Translating gives CASSPGGSSYNSPLHF.

The rearrangement links TRBV12-3 or TRBV12-4 to TRBJ1-2; D not certain. The CDR3 totals 12 residues. V was clipped by 5 bases and J by 8 bases, with 12 bases between them. The CDR3 loop is CASSTLRWGYTF. In DNA form, the CDR3 reads TGTGCCAGCAGTACACTCAGGTGGGGCTACACCTTC.

The chain carries TRBV25-1 and TRBJ1-6, with 9 nucleotides matching TRBD1. The germline gives CDR1 MGHDK, CDR2 SYGVNS. V was clipped by 8 bases and J by 7 bases; unmatched bases: 3. The CDR3 runs to 13 residues. The CDR3 nucleotides are TGTGCCAGCGGACAGGGGCTAAATTCACCCCTCCACTTT. This sequence encodes CASGQGLNSPLHF.

This rearrangement joins TRBV3-1 (or the pseudogene TRBV3-2) to TRBJ2-3, with 8 positions matching TRBD2. With 0 bases clipped from V and 2 bases from J, the junction kept 7 bases outside the gene matches. This CDR3 is built from 17 residues. Germline assignment: CDR1 LGHDT and CDR2 YNNKEL (reference sequence). In nucleotides, the CDR3 is TGTGCCAGCAGCCAAGAAGGCACTAGCGGATTCACAGATACGCAGTATTTT. Encoded protein: CASSQEGTSGFTDTQYF.

This clone is medium-sized (0.01 to 0.1%) in the sample. V usage is TRBV7-2 and J usage is TRBJ2-1, with D uncertain. CDR3 length equals 14 residues. V dropped 0 bases and J dropped 5 bases, with 8 bases sitting between them. In germline, CDR1 is SGHTA, CDR2 FQGNSA. The CDR3 DNA sequence: TGTGCCAGCAGCTTAGCTGCTAGGAACAATGAGCAGTTCTTC. Its translation: CASSLAARNNEQFF.

The chain uses TRBV7-9 and TRBJ1-4; TRBD1 is a possible D gene (5 bases). Germline V gene data show CDR1 as SEHNR and CDR2 as FQNEAQ (reference sequence). CDR3 length equals 18 residues. V was shortened by 5 bases and J by 3 bases, with 22 bases between the two germline ends. CDR3 DNA: TGTGCCAGCAGCCCAAAACCCCTGTGGAGGGGTTCTAATGAAAAACTGTTTTTT. Protein product: CASSPKPLWRGSNEKLFF. Looking up the rest from reference TRBV7-9 and TRBJ1-4 gives the full variable domain: DTGVSQNPRHKITKRGQNVTFRCDPISEHNRLYWYRQTLGQGPEFLTYFQNEAQLEKSRLLSDRFSAERPKGSFSTLEIQRTEQGDSAMYLCASSPKPLWRGSNEKLFFGSGTQLSVL.

The chain couples TRBV20-1 to TRBJ1-1; D remains unclear. This CDR3 contains 14 residues. The V gene's germline CDR1 is DFQATT and CDR2 SNEGSKA (reference sequence). The V and J ends lost 3 bases and 1 base respectively, with 12 bases between them. Here the CDR3 DNA reads TGCAGTGCTAGTCCGGGAAACAAGAACACTGAAGCTTTCTTT. The encoded protein is CSASPGNKNTEAFF.

The DNA of the CDR3 is TGTGCCAGCAGCCCCCAGGGGGGCTCCACACCCAATGAGCAGTTCTTC. This translates into CASSPQGGSTPNEQFF. This chain joins TRBV5-4 and TRBJ2-1; the D gene is possibly TRBD1 (7 bases). Germline-derived CDR1 and CDR2 are SGHNT and YYREEE (reference sequence). The germline V and J ends were trimmed by 4 bases and 6 bases, with 20 bases remaining between them. CDR3 length equals 16 residues. The entire variable domain, with the rest obtained from reference TRBV5-4 and TRBJ2-1, is as follows: ETGVTQSPTHLIKTRGQQVTLRCSSQSGHNTVSWYQQALGQGPQFIFQYYREEENGRGNFPPRFSGLQFPNYSSELNVNALELDDSALYLCASSPQGGSTPNEQFFGPGTRLTVL.

This chain's CDR3 is CASKPGDGELFF. CDR3 DNA sequence: TGCGCCAGCAAACCGGGGGACGGGGAGCTGTTTTTT. The chain carries TRBV5-1 and TRBJ2-2, with a possible D match to TRBD2 (6 bases). V was shortened by 6 bases and J by 7 bases, with 10 bases between the two germline ends. Germline V lookup: CDR1 SGHRS, CDR2 YFSETQ. The CDR3 contains 12 residues.